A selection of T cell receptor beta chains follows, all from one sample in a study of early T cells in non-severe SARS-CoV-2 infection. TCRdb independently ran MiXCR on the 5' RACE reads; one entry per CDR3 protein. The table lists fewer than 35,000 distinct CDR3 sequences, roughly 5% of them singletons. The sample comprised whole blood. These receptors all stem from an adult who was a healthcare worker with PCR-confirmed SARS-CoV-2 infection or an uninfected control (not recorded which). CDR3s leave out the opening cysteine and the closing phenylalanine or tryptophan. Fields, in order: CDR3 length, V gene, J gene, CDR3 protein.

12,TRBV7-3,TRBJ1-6,ASSAGTANSPLH
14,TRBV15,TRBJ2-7,ATSREEGAYSYEQY
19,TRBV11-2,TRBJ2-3,ASRRGLGASGGAIRTDTQY
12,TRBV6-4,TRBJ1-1,ASSRDRSGTEAF
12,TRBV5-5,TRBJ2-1,ASSWTSGTNEQF
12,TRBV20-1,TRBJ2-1,SARAGRFIDEQF
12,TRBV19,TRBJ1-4,ASREGRGNEKLF
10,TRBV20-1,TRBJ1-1,SAQQENTEAF
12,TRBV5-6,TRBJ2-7,ASSERQGRGEQY
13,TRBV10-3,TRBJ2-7,AISAFGQGAYEQY
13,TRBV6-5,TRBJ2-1,ASSYSIVGYNEQF
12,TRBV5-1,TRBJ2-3,ASSPMGGQDTQY
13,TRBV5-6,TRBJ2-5,ASNQRGSPRETQY
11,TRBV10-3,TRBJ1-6,AISRSADSPLH
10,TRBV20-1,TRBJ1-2,SAKQGAGGYT
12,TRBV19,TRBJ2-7,ASSILRETYEQY
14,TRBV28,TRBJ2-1,ASSSRTGGIYNEQF
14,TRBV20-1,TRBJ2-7,SASGLAGSRSYEQY
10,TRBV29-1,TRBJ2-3,SVDISTDTQY
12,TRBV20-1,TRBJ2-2,SALGQGSTGELF
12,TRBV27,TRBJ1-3,ASSLGITGNTIY
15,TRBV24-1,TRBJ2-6,ATSESTGGSGTNVLT
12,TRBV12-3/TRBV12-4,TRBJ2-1,ASSDNLASVEQF
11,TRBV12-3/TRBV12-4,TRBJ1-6,ASSFIRQSPLH
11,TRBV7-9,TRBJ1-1,ASSQDRNTEAF
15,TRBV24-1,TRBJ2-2,ATTWRGRPPNTGELF
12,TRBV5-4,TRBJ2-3,ASSLFAGTDTQY
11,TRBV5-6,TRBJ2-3,ASSLGGKNTQY
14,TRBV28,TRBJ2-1,ASSYPQAGGRNEQF
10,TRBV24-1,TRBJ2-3,ATGDYTDTQY
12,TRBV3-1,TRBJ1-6,ASSPRTGYSPLH